This T cell receptor (beta chain) was found in a study of blood T cell repertoires in COVID-19. Germline V gene data show CDR1 as MNHEY and CDR2 as SVGAGI. The J segment lost 3 bases and the V segment lost 6 bases, leaving 4 bases of the junction unmatched. This CDR3 has 13 residues. Only in-frame clones appear in the TCRdb table, and some are missing; sequencing was by immunoSEQ multiplex PCR. Of under 300,000 clones in the sample, roughly 83% were seen once. The sequenced sample was peripheral blood. The chain links TRBV6-5 to TRBJ1-1; TRBD1 aligns across 7 bases. This TCR was recovered from a man at least 80 years old with acute or convalescent COVID-19. The CDR3, as DNA: TGTGCCAGCAGCGGGACAGTAGACACTGAAGCTTTCTTT. It codes for CASSGTVDTEAFF.